This is a list of T cell receptor beta chains from one sample in a study of blood T cell repertoires in COVID-19. The protocol was immunoSEQ multiplex PCR, while the TCRdb copy is restricted to in-frame clones and leaves out a portion. The sample shows over 120,000 clones, roughly three quarters of them seen only once. The source material was peripheral blood. The receptors come from a woman in her 70s with COVID-19, enrolled during active disease. Both conserved end residues are part of each CDR3. D genes are given only for firm matches. Where a row states a size, it is once, few, many or the class of an expanded clone; other rows omit it.

j_call v_call d_call clone_size cdr3_nt cdr3_aa
TRBJ1-2 TRBV15 TRBD1 NA TGTGCCACCAGCCCCATGGACAGGAACTATGGCTACACCTTC CATSPMDRNYGYTF
TRBJ2-3 TRBV12-3/TRBV12-4 NA NA TGTGCCAGCAGTTCAACAGATACGCAGTATTTT CASSSTDTQYF
TRBJ2-7 TRBV19 NA NA TGTGCCAGTAGTACGGGGATACTCTCCTACGAGCAGTACTTC CASSTGILSYEQYF
TRBJ2-1 TRBV7-3 NA NA TGTGCCAGCAGCTTTCTTCGTGAGACAGATTACAATGAGCAGTTCTTC CASSFLRETDYNEQFF
TRBJ2-1 TRBV24-1 TRBD1 few TGTGCCACCAGGGGACAGGGGGATTCCTACAATGAGCAGTTCTTC CATRGQGDSYNEQFF
TRBJ2-6 TRBV19 TRBD1 NA TGTGCCAGTAGTAAAGGGACAGGGGGATACTCTGGGGCCAACGTCCTGACTTTC CASSKGTGGYSGANVLTF
TRBJ1-6 TRBV5-1 TRBD1 NA TGCGCCAGCAGCTCCCGGACAGGGGGAAATTCACCCCTCCACTTT CASSSRTGGNSPLHF
TRBJ1-2 TRBV27 TRBD1 NA TGTGCCAGCAGTTTACGACAGGGTAGGGGCTACACCTTC CASSLRQGRGYTF
TRBJ2-5 TRBV5-6 TRBD2 NA TGTGCCAGCAGCCTTCGGGAGGCCGAGACCCAGTACTTC CASSLREAETQYF
TRBJ2-3 TRBV24-1 NA NA TGTGCCACCAGTGATTTCCCAGACACAGATACGCAGTATTTT CATSDFPDTDTQYF
TRBJ2-3 TRBV7-2 NA NA TGTGCCAGCAGCTTAGTACCAGCGGATACGCAGTATTTT CASSLVPADTQYF
TRBJ2-3 TRBV29-1 TRBD1 NA TGCAGCGTCAGGGGGACGGCTAGCACAGATACGCAGTATTTT CSVRGTASTDTQYF
TRBJ2-5 TRBV7-2 NA NA TGTGCAGCCACCGTGGGGCCCCAAGAGACCCAGTACTTC CAATVGPQETQYF
TRBJ2-7 TRBV12-3/TRBV12-4 NA NA TGTGCCAGCAGTTTAGGGGGCGCGCAGTACTTC CASSLGGAQYF
TRBJ2-7 TRBV10-3 TRBD1 once TGTGCCATCAAGGGACAGGGCTACGAGCAGTACTTC CAIKGQGYEQYF
TRBJ2-4 TRBV6-1 TRBD2 NA TGTGCCAGCAGTGACGGAGCGGGGGGGCTAGCCAAAAACATTCAGTACTTC CASSDGAGGLAKNIQYF
TRBJ1-6 TRBV30 NA NA TGTGCCTGGACCGGGTCCTTCAATTCACCCCTCCACTTT CAWTGSFNSPLHF